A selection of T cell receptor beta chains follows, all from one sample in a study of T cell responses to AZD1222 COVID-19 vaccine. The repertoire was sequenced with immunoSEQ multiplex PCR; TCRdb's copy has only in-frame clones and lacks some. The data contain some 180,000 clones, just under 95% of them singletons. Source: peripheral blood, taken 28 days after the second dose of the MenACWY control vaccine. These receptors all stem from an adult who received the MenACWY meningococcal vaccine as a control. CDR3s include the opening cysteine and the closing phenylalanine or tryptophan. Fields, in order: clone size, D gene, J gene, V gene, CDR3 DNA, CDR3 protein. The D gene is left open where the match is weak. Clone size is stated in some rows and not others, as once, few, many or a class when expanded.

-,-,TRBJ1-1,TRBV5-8,TGTGCCAGCACCATAGAGGCGTCGAGTGGCACTGAAGCTTTCTTT,CASTIEASSGTEAFF
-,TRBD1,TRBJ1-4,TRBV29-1,TGCAGCGTTGCCACGGGGACAGGGGGTGAAAAACTGTTTTTT,CSVATGTGGEKLFF
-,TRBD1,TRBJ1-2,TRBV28,TGTGCCAGCAGTTTATTGGCCCCGGGACAGGGTGGCGGTGGCTACACCTTC,CASSLLAPGQGGGGYTF
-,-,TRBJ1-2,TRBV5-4,TGTGCCAGCAGCTTGGGGGCAGGGTTATCCAACTATGGCTACACCTTC,CASSLGAGLSNYGYTF
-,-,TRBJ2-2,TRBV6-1,TGTGCCAGCAGTGAAGGATGGGAAACCGGGGAGCTGTTTTTT,CASSEGWETGELFF
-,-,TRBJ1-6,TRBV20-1,TGCAGTGCTAGTGCGGGGTCAGGGAATTCACCCCTCCACTTT,CSASAGSGNSPLHF
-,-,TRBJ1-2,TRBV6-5,TGTGCCAGTTTTACAGGCTTTGTAGGTGGCTACACCTTC,CASFTGFVGGYTF
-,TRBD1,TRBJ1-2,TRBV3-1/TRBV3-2,TGTGCCAGCAGCCAGGGACAGGGGGCAATATACGGTGGCTACACCTTC,CASSQGQGAIYGGYTF
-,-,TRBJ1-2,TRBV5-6,TGTGCCAGCAGCTTGGTGGCAACCCCGAGCTACACCTTC,CASSLVATPSYTF
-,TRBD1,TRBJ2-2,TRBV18,TGTGCCAGCTCGGATCGGGACAGGAGAACCACCGGGGAGCTGTTTTTT,CASSDRDRRTTGELFF
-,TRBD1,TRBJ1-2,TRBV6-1,TGTGCCAGCAGTGAACCAGCACAGGGGAACTATGGCTACACCTTC,CASSEPAQGNYGYTF
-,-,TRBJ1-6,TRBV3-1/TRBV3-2,TGTGCCAGCAGGCGCGGGGGTCGGAATTCACCCCTCCACTTT,CASRRGGRNSPLHF
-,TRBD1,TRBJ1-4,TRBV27,TGTGCCAGCAGTTCCACGTCGACAGGGCTTCCCGCGGAAAAACTGTTTTTT,CASSSTSTGLPAEKLFF
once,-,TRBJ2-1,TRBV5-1,TGCGCCAGCAGCCCGGACGGTAATGAGCAGTTCTTC,CASSPDGNEQFF
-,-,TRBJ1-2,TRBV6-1,TGTGCCAGCAGTGAAGTGGCCGGGGGCATGGGCTACACCTTC,CASSEVAGGMGYTF
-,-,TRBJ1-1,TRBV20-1,TGCAGTGCTCGGAGGAACACTGAAGCTTTCTTT,CSARRNTEAFF
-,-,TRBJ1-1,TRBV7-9,TGTGCCAGCAGCGCAGAGGTGGACACTGAAGCTTTCTTT,CASSAEVDTEAFF
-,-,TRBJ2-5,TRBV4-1,TGCGCCAGCAGCCAAGATGCGGTGCGTCCAGAGACCCAGTACTTC,CASSQDAVRPETQYF
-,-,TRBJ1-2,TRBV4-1,TGCGCCAGCAGCCAGAACTATGGCTACACCTTC,CASSQNYGYTF
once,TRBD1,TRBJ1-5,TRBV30,TGTGCCTGGAGTGTCCGGGACAGGGGCGTTCTGAGCAATCAGCCCCAGCATTTT,CAWSVRDRGVLSNQPQHF
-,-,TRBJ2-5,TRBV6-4,TGTGCCAGCAGCAGGGCGTGGGGGGAGACCCAGTACTTC,CASSRAWGETQYF
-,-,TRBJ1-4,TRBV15,TGTGCCACCAGCAGCTCTGGACTCCCAGGGGAAAAACTGTTTTTT,CATSSSGLPGEKLFF
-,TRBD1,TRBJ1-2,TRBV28,TGTGCCAGCAGTTTAGTGGGGACAGGGGCTGTTTATGGCTACACCTTC,CASSLVGTGAVYGYTF
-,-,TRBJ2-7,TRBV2,TGTGCCAGCAGTGAAGCGCTGGGCAGGCTGACCTACGAGCAGTACTTC,CASSEALGRLTYEQYF
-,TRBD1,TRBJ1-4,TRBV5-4,TGTGCCAGCAAAGTCGGACAGGGGACTAATGAAAAACTGTTTTTT,CASKVGQGTNEKLFF
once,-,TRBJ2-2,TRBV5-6,TGTGCCAGCAGCTTGGTACCGGGGCCGAACACCGGGGAGCTGTTTTTT,CASSLVPGPNTGELFF
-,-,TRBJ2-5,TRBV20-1,TGCAGTGCTAGTTTAACAGGTCCAGGGGAGACCCAGTACTTC,CSASLTGPGETQYF
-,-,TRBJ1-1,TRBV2,TGTGCCAGCCATCCCAGGGTCAAGAACACTGAAGCTTTCTTT,CASHPRVKNTEAFF
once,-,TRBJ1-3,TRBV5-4,TGTGCCAGCAGCTTGGACGGAAACACCATATATTTT,CASSLDGNTIYF
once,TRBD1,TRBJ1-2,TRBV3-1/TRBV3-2,TGTGCCAGCAGCCCCTGGGACAGGGCGCGGTATGGCTACACCTTC,CASSPWDRARYGYTF
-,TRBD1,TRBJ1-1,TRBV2,TGTGCCAGCAGGGGAGACAGGGGGGCTGAAGCTTTCTTT,CASRGDRGAEAFF
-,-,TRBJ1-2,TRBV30,TGTGCCTGGAGTGTGAGGGCCCATGGCTACACCTTC,CAWSVRAHGYTF
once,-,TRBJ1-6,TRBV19,TGTGCCAGTTCACCCGGGAGCTCCTATAATTCACCCCTCCACTTT,CASSPGSSYNSPLHF
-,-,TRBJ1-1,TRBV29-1,TGCAGCGTTGCGCGACAGGAGAACACTGAAGCTTTCTTT,CSVARQENTEAFF
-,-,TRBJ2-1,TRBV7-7,TGTGCCAGCAGCCTCGGGGTGGGGGACCACAATGAGCAGTTCTTC,CASSLGVGDHNEQFF
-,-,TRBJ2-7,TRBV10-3,TGTGCCATCAGTGTGGAGGTATCCTACGAGCAGTACTTC,CAISVEVSYEQYF
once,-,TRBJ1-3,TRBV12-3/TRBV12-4,TGTGCCAGCAGCGGGACCTCTGGAAACACCATATATTTT,CASSGTSGNTIYF